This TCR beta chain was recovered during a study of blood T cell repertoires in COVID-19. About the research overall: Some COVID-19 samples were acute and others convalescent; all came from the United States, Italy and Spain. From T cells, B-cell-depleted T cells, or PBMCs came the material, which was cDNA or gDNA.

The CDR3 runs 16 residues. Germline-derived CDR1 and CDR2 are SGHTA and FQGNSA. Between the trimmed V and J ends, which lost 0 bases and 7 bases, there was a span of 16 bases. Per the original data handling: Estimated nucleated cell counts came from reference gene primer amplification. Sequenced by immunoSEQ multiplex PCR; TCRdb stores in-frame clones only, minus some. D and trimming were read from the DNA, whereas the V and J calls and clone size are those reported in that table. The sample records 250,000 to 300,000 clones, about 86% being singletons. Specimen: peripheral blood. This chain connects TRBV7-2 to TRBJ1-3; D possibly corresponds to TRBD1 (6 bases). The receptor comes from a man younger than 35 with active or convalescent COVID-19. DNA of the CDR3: TGTGCCAGCAGCTTAGCTGGGGGCTTCTCAGGGAACACCATATATTTT. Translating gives CASSLAGGFSGNTIYF.